These T cell receptor beta chains were read from a single sample in a study of naive and memory T cell subsets. TCRdb re-derived calls from the UMI-ligation and nested PCR reads in MiXCR, one entry per CDR3 protein. Of 95,000 to 150,000 distinct CDR3 sequences listed, 35% to 45% are singletons. The sequencing input was central memory CD4+ T cells from blood. These receptors all stem from a human donor in good health. Both conserved end residues are part of each CDR3. A D gene is named only where the DNA matches it firmly. Where a row states a size, it is once, few, many or the class of an expanded clone; other rows omit it.

j_call cdr3_length clone_size d_call v_call cdr3_aa cdr3_nt
TRBJ1-1 14 - TRBD1 TRBV27 CATKSTGAGTEAFF TGTGCCACGAAGTCCACAGGGGCTGGCACTGAAGCTTTCTTT
TRBJ2-7 13 once TRBD1 TRBV20-1 CSAPDRSSYEQYF TGCAGTGCCCCGGACAGGTCGTCCTACGAGCAGTACTTC
TRBJ2-3 12 - TRBD1 TRBV24-1 CATSDFGQGWYF TGTGCCACCAGTGACTTCGGACAGGGGTGGTATTTT
TRBJ2-1 17 few TRBD2 TRBV29-1 CSVEGGLATRGDNEQFF TGCAGCGTTGAAGGTGGCCTAGCGACCCGGGGGGACAATGAGCAGTTCTTC
TRBJ1-6 14 few TRBD1 TRBV4-3 CASSRGQGNSPLHF TGCGCCAGCAGCCGCGGACAGGGCAATTCACCCCTCCACTTT
TRBJ2-1 16 - - TRBV11-3 CASSSNTGTPNNEQFF TGTGCCAGCAGCTCTAATACCGGGACACCAAACAATGAGCAGTTCTTC
TRBJ2-5 15 few TRBD2 TRBV7-2 CASRWTSGPQETQYF TGTGCCAGCAGGTGGACTAGCGGCCCCCAAGAGACCCAGTACTTC
TRBJ1-1 12 few TRBD1 TRBV28 CASSRTGNEAFF TGTGCCAGCAGTAGGACAGGGAATGAAGCTTTCTTT
TRBJ2-3 15 few - TRBV7-9 CASSLRQSSTDTQYF TGTGCCAGCAGCTTACGACAGTCTTCCACGGATACGCAGTATTTT
TRBJ2-7 13 - - TRBV6-1 CASSPILDYEQYF TGTGCCAGCAGTCCAATTCTTGACTACGAGCAGTACTTC
TRBJ1-2 12 - - TRBV10-2 CASREGDYGYTF TGCGCCAGCAGGGAGGGCGACTATGGCTACACCTTC
TRBJ2-7 16 few TRBD2 TRBV6-2/TRBV6-3 CASSHGLAGSSYEQYF TGTGCCAGCAGTCACGGACTAGCGGGGAGCTCCTACGAGCAGTACTTC
TRBJ2-6 15 few - TRBV6-5 CASSPGSSGANVLTF TGTGCCAGCAGTCCCGGATCCTCTGGGGCCAACGTCCTGACTTTC
TRBJ2-1 12 few - TRBV30 CAWSVRGHEQFF TGTGCCTGGAGTGTACGGGGACATGAGCAGTTCTTC
TRBJ2-7 14 few - TRBV7-2 CASSLAEGAGEQYF TGTGCCAGCAGCTTAGCGGAGGGGGCGGGCGAGCAGTACTTC
TRBJ2-3 14 few - TRBV9 CASSVLPGTDTQYF TGTGCCAGCAGCGTACTCCCAGGAACAGATACGCAGTATTTT
TRBJ2-5 15 few TRBD2 TRBV5-5 CASSLLGTSGSLFNF TGTGCCAGCAGCTTGCTTGGGACTAGCGGGAGTCTGTTTAACTTC
TRBJ2-7 16 - TRBD1 TRBV6-5 CASSYRKTGDSYEQYF TGTGCCAGCAGTTACCGCAAGACAGGGGACTCCTACGAGCAGTACTTC
TRBJ2-3 16 - TRBD1 TRBV6-2/TRBV6-3 CASSYSGQGNTDTQYF TGTGCCAGCAGTTACTCGGGACAGGGGAACACAGATACGCAGTATTTT
TRBJ1-2 11 few - TRBV7-3 CASRTSMAYTF TGTGCCAGCAGGACAAGTATGGCCTACACCTTC
TRBJ1-3 17 - - TRBV9 CASSVYPEGTSGNTIYF TGTGCCAGCAGCGTTTATCCCGAAGGTACCTCTGGAAACACCATATATTTT
TRBJ2-1 15 - TRBD1 TRBV24-1 CATSDWSTGMDEQFF TGTGCCACCAGTGATTGGTCGACAGGGATGGATGAGCAGTTCTTC
TRBJ2-3 14 - - TRBV9 CASSAGPITDTQYF TGTGCCAGCAGCGCGGGACCGATCACAGATACGCAGTATTTT
TRBJ2-7 15 - - TRBV20-1 CSARIGRARSYEQYF TGCAGTGCTAGGATTGGGCGGGCGCGTTCCTACGAGCAGTACTTC
TRBJ2-5 14 few - TRBV4-2 CASSQEMEQETQYF TGTGCCAGCAGCCAAGAAATGGAACAAGAGACCCAGTACTTC
TRBJ2-7 15 - - TRBV9 CASSVRSGITYEQYF TGTGCCAGCAGCGTCAGGTCAGGGATCACCTACGAGCAGTACTTC
TRBJ2-6 15 - - TRBV29-1 CSVEESGFGANVLTF TGCAGCGTTGAAGAGTCCGGGTTTGGGGCCAACGTCCTGACTTTC
TRBJ2-1 15 few - TRBV29-1 CSVVRGVRSYNEQFF TGCAGCGTTGTCAGGGGAGTCAGATCCTACAATGAGCAGTTCTTC
TRBJ2-4 15 few - TRBV24-1 CATSDSSPFGNIQYF TGTGCCACCAGTGATTCGTCTCCTTTCGGAAACATTCAGTACTTC
TRBJ2-7 17 - TRBD1 TRBV27 CASSYDRGPPSAYEQYF TGTGCCAGCAGTTACGACAGGGGGCCCCCCTCAGCCTACGAGCAGTACTTC
TRBJ2-1 18 - - TRBV28 CASSTSLRGQSSYNEQFF TGTGCCAGCAGTACTTCTCTACGTGGACAGTCCTCCTACAATGAGCAGTTCTTC
TRBJ2-3 13 - - TRBV7-2 CASSPQGIDTQYF TGTGCCAGCAGTCCTCAGGGAATAGATACGCAGTATTTT
TRBJ2-1 12 few TRBD2 TRBV29-1 CSVGTRGYEQFF TGCAGCGTCGGGACTAGAGGGTATGAGCAGTTCTTC
TRBJ1-2 13 - - TRBV3-1 CASSRKGHYGYTF TGTGCCAGCAGCCGAAAGGGGCACTATGGCTACACCTTC